This T cell receptor beta chain is drawn from a study of shared clonotypes between healthy human individuals. Of note for this clone: Its antigen is not known.

Researchers divided each subset's genomic DNA evenly across several immunoSEQ plates. Here immunoSEQ multiplex PCR was the method, and the copy in TCRdb shows in-frame clones only, minus some. The repertoire holds more than 2 million clones, with 93% as singletons. Germline V gene sequence: CDR1 SGHRS, CDR2 YFSETQ. The V gene lost 0 bases and the J gene lost 5 bases, with 12 bases spanning the gap. The CDR3 loop spans 15 amino acids. Naivety among CD8 cells was defined by CD45RO negativity and positive CCR7 selection, thereby excluding terminally differentiated effector memory CD45RA+ cells. Study observations and caveats: Memory subsets generally showed lower estimated richness than naive subsets. Sorted-subset sequencing was shown by rarefaction to be incomplete despite large depth.

The V gene is TRBV5-1, the J gene TRBJ2-1; D ambiguous. The sequence came from a man aged 18 to 29 in good health. Some clones in this sample may be carry-over from other donors' samples. Sequencing was done on a sample of naive CD8+ T cells from PBMCs. In DNA, the CDR3 is TGCGCCAGCAGCTTGGAGCAGACTTTCAACAATGAGCAGTTCTTC. This translates into CASSLEQTFNNEQFF.